The text below deals with one T cell receptor beta chain. Its antigen remains unidentified. The data originate from a study of blood T cells in healthy people across ages. General study findings and limits: No conclusive comparison of naive versus antigen-experienced cells was possible with unsorted PBMCs.

A second PCR of roughly 7 to 11 cycles used a sample-barcoded 5' primer and a J-beta primer mix. TCRdb re-analysed the 5' RACE reads in MiXCR, keeping a single row per CDR3 protein. The sample contains more than 900,000 distinct CDR3 sequences, 29% of which appear only once. The length of the CDR3 is 15 residues. The V and J ends lost 5 bases and 2 bases respectively, with 15 bases between them. The sample was also reused in another study, on T cells of mothers and their children.

This chain links TRBV12-3 or TRBV12-4 with TRBJ2-5; D perhaps matches TRBD2 (6 bases). The source material was blood. The source of this sequence is a woman aged 40 to 55 in good health. The CDR3 DNA reads TGTGCCAGCAGTCTCGGGGGTATACTTCAAGAGACCCAGTACTTC. This codes for CASSLGGILQETQYF.